This T cell receptor (beta chain) was identified during a study of cytomegalovirus exposure and HLA in healthy donors listed by TCRdb under 2017. About the investigation overall: In an earlier analysis of 587 of the donors, roughly 300 Gb of sequence data and 120 million or so unique TCR beta sequences from approximately 180 million T cells were reported. An early release covering roughly 640 HLA-typed donors comprised about 290 gigabases of sequencing data and tens of millions of unique TCR sequences. Of the roughly 410 genotyped donors, less than 90% were placed in the genetic ancestry cluster associated with self-reported Caucasian donors. The study aimed to test whether signatures of past pathogen exposure could be identified by cataloging public T cell receptors. Using immunosequencing, the study profiled T cell repertoires from approximately 700 subjects and related those repertoires to cytomegalovirus serostatus. Along with the roughly 670-subject first cohort, a separate validation cohort of 120 different subjects was used. To predict cytomegalovirus infection status, the study brought together high-throughput TCR immunosequencing, statistical association of individual TCRs with disease status, and machine learning. A later analysis re-analyzed previously published TCR beta repertoires from 666 donors and added high-resolution HLA genotyping to study TCR occurrence patterns. Rather than drawing on any new phenotypic data, the later analysis identified candidate immune exposures from TCR beta sequences and the way those sequences occurred across donors. An earlier analysis of about 620 of the donors applied high-throughput TCR beta sequencing to assess whether each TCR beta V gene segment acted as functional or pseudogenic. Alongside the repertoire data, information on donor age, sex, ethnicity and CMV serostatus was compiled. A later genetic analysis took genome-wide SNP genotypes for about three fifths of the 666 donors and used that subset as a discovery cohort. All discovery cohort repertoires had been generated using a single sequencing platform. HLA typing covered class I and class II loci at four-digit resolution. The number of donors typed differed by locus, with about 629-630 for A, B, C, DRB1 and DQB1, roughly 520 for DQA1, 600 to 610 for DPA1, and over 400 for DPB1. Roughly 5 DR-DQ haplotypes were handled as single units for association and clustering, since linkage in the cohort was strong. Among 350 to 400 genotyped donors of the cohort, an average of around 240,000 unique TCR beta nucleotide sequences were sequenced per donor, about a sixth of them non-productive. Results and caveats for the whole study, not just this receptor: The authors suggested that the approach could potentially be generalized to other disease states and immunological phenotypes. Because counts were too low, around 18 rarely observed V segments, including chromosome 9 orphons, were left out of the earlier analysis of about 500 of the donors. Several of the top co-occurrence clusters appeared to be linked to parvovirus B19, influenza, CMV and Epstein-Barr virus, according to a later analysis. Some IMGT-functional V segments, including TRBV6-2 and TRBV6-3, could not be distinguished by the 87-base-pair reads and were therefore excluded. In a later analysis, HLA-associated TCR beta chains were found to be more clonally expanded and to have lower generation probabilities than equally common non-associated chains. In a later analysis, TCR association rates were found to vary across HLA loci, with the most associated TCRs seen for DRB1 alleles and the fewest for HLA-C alleles. Only TCR beta chains were sequenced in this cohort, and the absence of alpha or paired-chain data limited detectable features. A further reported finding was that TCR beta sequences accurately predicted the HLA-A and HLA-B alleles for most subjects in the first cohort. HLA typing was unavailable for some donors at each locus, so association tests used only the typed subset. An association between a missense DCLRE1C variant and V-gene and J-gene trimming of TCR beta chains was found in a later genetic analysis and replicated in an independent cohort. The classifier was reported to diagnose cytomegalovirus status with high specificity and sensitivity in both the original cohort and the validation cohort. A cluster of highly shared sequence variants was judged likely to represent a technical artifact of the sequencing pipeline. In a later analysis, around 17,000 TCR beta sequences were associated with specific HLA alleles at a false discovery rate of 0.05. For the cohort, immune exposure information was limited to CMV serostatus. Across donors, most TCR sequences were observed very rarely, whereas some public TCRs were present in many individuals. In vitro tests confirmed that a few of the cytomegalovirus-associated TCR beta chains recognize cytomegalovirus antigens. The presence/absence analyses assumed that sequencing depth was roughly uniform across donors, and that assumption may not be true. The study listed approximately 150 TCR beta chains as associated with cytomegalovirus. Most CMV-associated TCR beta chains appeared to be HLA-restricted in a later analysis, and the HLA associations seemed to be driven largely by CMV exposure. According to a later genetic analysis, donors in an Asian-associated ancestry cluster had fewer N-insertions in productive TCRs than the approximately 630-donor mean. Strong co-occurrence of HLA alleles, especially DR and DQ, made assigning TCR associations to individual alleles difficult. In an earlier analysis of under 600 of the donors, most TCR beta V segments were observed in productive rearrangements about 90% or about 30% of the time, broadly matching IMGT annotations. Correlated functional status among segregating V segments might be attributable to linkage disequilibrium, but an unknown experimental factor could not be ruled out.

The cohort consisted of 650 to 850 healthy bone marrow donors. Cohort members were all nominally healthy when sampled, although unrecorded immune exposures were likely present. The donor was CMV seronegative and belonged to the group of around 400 seronegative cohort members. A peripheral blood sample was collected from each donor, and TCR beta sequencing was performed on peripheral blood mononuclear cells. The Qiagen DNeasy Blood Extraction Kit was used to extract genomic DNA from the blood cell samples. Trimmed from V: 7 bases; trimmed from J: 8 bases; junction bases lacking a gene match: 5. Spanning cysteine to phenylalanine, the CDR3 consists of 14 amino acids. Of all the DNA, just the CDR3 is kept, 42 bases in frame from base 1. CDR1 and CDR2, looked up from the germline V gene, are MNHEY and SVGAGI. Comments on this clone: The clone's antigen remains unknown.

To prepare the library, the immunoSEQ multiplex PCR assay was applied. For the multiplex PCR, a mixture combining 60 forward primers for TCR Vbeta segments and 13 reverse primers for TCR Jbeta segments was used. A multiplex PCR assay on genomic DNA amplified the CDR3 region of rearranged TCR beta genes. The Illumina HiSeq System was used to sequence the amplified TCR beta libraries as 87-base-pair reads. The original pipeline was this. A later analysis counted 75 million to 100 million unique TCR beta chains across the 650 to 700 repertoires, and 9 million to 14 million of these chains were shared by at least two donors. Raw reads were error-corrected and collapsed into unique sequences with a nearest-neighbor algorithm that merged closely related sequences to remove PCR and sequencing errors. CDR3 sequences were aligned to IMGT reference sequences to assign V, D and J gene segments. For a sequence to be retained, a match of at least six nucleotides to both a V gene segment and a J gene segment was required. A rearrangement was called productive if the CDR3 had no stop codons and remained in frame with V and J, and every other rearrangement was called non-productive. CDR3 was defined by IMGT convention, running from the second conserved V-encoded cysteine to the conserved J-encoded phenylalanine. In an earlier analysis of roughly 580 of the donors, sequences lacking an unambiguous match to a single V gene segment were excluded. An earlier analysis of approximately 590 of the donors called V segments functional above 56.7% productive rearrangements and segregating when the between-donor standard deviation exceeded 5%. To diagnose cytomegalovirus status from the catalog of TCR beta chain sequences, a statistical classification framework was built. In a later analysis, TCR nucleotide sequences were compared against IMGT/GENE-DB human TR gene sequences so that V and J genes could be assigned. A later analysis assigned CDR3 sequences and most-parsimonious VDJ recombination scenarios with the TCRdist pipeline. In a later analysis, each TCR beta chain was defined by its CDR3 amino acid sequence together with its V-gene family, and reads without a unique V-gene family were excluded. To address suspected cross-contamination and a sequencing artifact, a later analysis removed 592 highly shared, low-generation-probability nucleotide sequences. In a later analysis, a clonal expansion index was calculated for each public chain from normalized within-repertoire ranks of inferred template counts. A later analysis computed generation probabilities with a VDJ recombination model fitted to out-of-frame rearrangements, and checked the results against IGoR. A later analysis scored TCR-TCR, TCR-HLA and TCR-CMV co-occurrence with hypergeometric tests, applying a repertoire-size bias correction to TCR pairs. False discovery rates were estimated in a later analysis by permuting HLA or CMV assignments 20 times. In a later analysis, co-occurring TCRs were grouped with DBSCAN, and TCRdist sequence similarity was added when clustering was performed within HLA-allele-positive subsets. For co-occurrence clustering, repertoires with fewer than 30,000 or more than 120,000 public chains were excluded, along with 5 or 6 repertoires with anomalous nucleotide sharing. Held by TCRdb, this immuneACCESS table contains in-frame sequences only and omits some clones. Under half of the omission traces to an unresolved V gene where checked; the cause of the rest is unknown. V, J and clone size are taken as reported in that table, and D and trimming were inferred from the DNA itself. The table held for this sample gives more than 70,000 clones. Roughly 1.5% of the sample belongs to the ten largest clones.

This TCR was sampled from a woman in her fifties or sixties in good health and CMV-seronegative. This receptor chain uses TRBV6-5 and TRBJ1-6, and TRBD1 matches 10 of the central bases. Sequenced material: PBMCs. The CDR3 has the sequence CASTYGQGDSPLHF. The nucleotide sequence is TGTGCCAGCACCTATGGACAGGGGGATTCACCCCTCCACTTT.